The sample holds many counts of the clone carrying this T cell receptor beta chain. Its antigen is not identified. The germline V gene encodes CDR1 KGHSH and CDR2 LQKENI. Deletions cut 2 bases from V and 2 bases from J, with 13 bases between. The CDR3 extends over 15 amino acids. Unique molecular identifiers were used in preparing the TCRbeta library. Each CDR3 protein gets one entry after TCRdb re-called the PCR reads with MiXCR. The table records roughly 300,000 distinct CDR3 sequences, under 14% of them present only once. The sample is drawn from a study of T-cell reconstitution after alpha-beta-depleted transplantation in children. Study conclusions and caveats: Several hundred expanded graft clones reportedly gave rise to the alpha-beta T cells present about two months after transplant. A year had passed since transplant, and T-cell counts and diversity by then came mostly from newly produced T cells. Diversity of TCRbeta at day 60 was high in some patients, arising from surviving recipient T cells and thymic progenitors.

The chain combines TRBV18 with TRBJ2-7; D is perhaps TRBD1 (6 bases). The material sequenced was peripheral blood, taken 180 days after TCRalphabeta/CD19-depleted stem cell transplant. The receptor was derived from a male patient aged 2-9 years who had a stem cell transplant for chronic granulomatous disease, so the T cells may come from the graft donor. For the CDR3, the DNA is TGTGCCAGCTCACCATCCAGGACAGCTACCTACGAGCAGTACTTC. Its protein is CASSPSRTATYEQYF.